This record covers a single T cell receptor beta chain. TCRdb keeps only in-frame clones here, not all; method: immunoSEQ multiplex PCR. The table includes 40,000 to 55,000 clones, about nine tenths detected once. The CDR3 is 14 residues long. Germline V CDR1 and CDR2: MNHEY, SVGAGI. V gave up 6 bases and J gave up 1 base, with 12 bases separating them. The sample belongs to a study of T cell changes during pregnancy in multiple sclerosis. V usage is TRBV6-5 and J usage is TRBJ2-5; D is possibly TRBD2 (6 bases). The sample in question was peripheral blood, obtained in the second trimester of pregnancy. The receptor's source is a female donor in good health, enrolled as a control in a pregnancy study. CDR3 residues: CASSLLAAQETQYF. CDR3 sequence (DNA): TGTGCCAGCAGCCTCTTAGCGGCCCAAGAGACCCAGTACTTC.